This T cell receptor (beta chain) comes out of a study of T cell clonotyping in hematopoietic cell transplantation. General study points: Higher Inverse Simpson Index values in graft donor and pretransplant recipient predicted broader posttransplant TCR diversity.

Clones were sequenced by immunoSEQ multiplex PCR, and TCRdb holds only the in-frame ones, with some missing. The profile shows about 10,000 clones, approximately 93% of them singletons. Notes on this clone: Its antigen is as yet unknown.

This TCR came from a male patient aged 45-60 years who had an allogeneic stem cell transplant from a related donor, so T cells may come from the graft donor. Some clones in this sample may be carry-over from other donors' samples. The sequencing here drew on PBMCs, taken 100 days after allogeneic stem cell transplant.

The CDR3 protein is CASSFSPVGPYEQYF. The CDR3 DNA reads TGTGCCAGCAGTTTTTCGCCCGTCGGGCCCTACGAGCAGTACTTC. The rearrangement uses TRBV28 and TRBJ2-7; no firm D call. V lost 3 bases to trimming and J lost 2 bases, with 14 bases between them. Germline assignment: CDR1 MDHEN and CDR2 SYDVKM. The CDR3 is made up of 15 amino acids.